This is a list of T cell receptor beta chains from one sample in a study of cytomegalovirus exposure and HLA in healthy donors. The repertoire was sequenced with immunoSEQ multiplex PCR; TCRdb's copy has only in-frame clones and lacks some. The sample holds 95,000 to 150,000 clones, less than 80% seen once. Source material: PBMCs. Receptor source: a young man in good health and CMV-seronegative. CDR3s include the opening cysteine and the closing phenylalanine or tryptophan. D genes are given only for firm matches. Not every row has a clone size; where given, it reads once, few, many or a size class.

size: -
D: -
J: TRBJ2-5
V: TRBV21-1
DNA: TGTGCCAGCAGCGAACATCGTATCTTCCAAGAGACCCAGTACTTC
CDR3: CASSEHRIFQETQYF

size: -
D: TRBD1
J: TRBJ2-7
V: TRBV6-6
DNA: TGTGCCAGCAGTTACCCGGGACAGGCGGACTCCTACGAGCAGTACTTC
CDR3: CASSYPGQADSYEQYF

size: -
D: TRBD1
J: TRBJ1-2
V: TRBV19
DNA: TGTGCCAGTAGACCTACAGGGGGTAGTGGCTACACCTTC
CDR3: CASRPTGGSGYTF

size: few
D: -
J: TRBJ1-5
V: TRBV14
DNA: TGTGCCAGCAGCCCGACAATCAATCAGCCCCAGCATTTT
CDR3: CASSPTINQPQHF

size: -
D: TRBD2
J: TRBJ2-5
V: TRBV5-4
DNA: TGTGCCAGCAGCTTGAGCGGGGAAGAGACCCAGTACTTC
CDR3: CASSLSGEETQYF

size: -
D: -
J: TRBJ1-1
V: TRBV4-3
DNA: TGCGCCAGCAGCCAACACCGTAGGAACACTGAAGCTTTCTTT
CDR3: CASSQHRRNTEAFF

size: -
D: -
J: TRBJ1-1
V: TRBV4-2
DNA: TGTGCCAGCAGCCAAGGAATAGAGACAGACATGAACACTGAAGCTTTCTTT
CDR3: CASSQGIETDMNTEAFF

size: -
D: -
J: TRBJ2-7
V: TRBV7-9
DNA: TGTGCCAGCAGCTTAAATAGCGAGCAGTACTTC
CDR3: CASSLNSEQYF

size: few
D: -
J: TRBJ2-3
V: TRBV7-9
DNA: TGTGCCAGCAGACATAGGGGTCCCCCTAGCACAGATACGCAGTATTTT
CDR3: CASRHRGPPSTDTQYF

size: few
D: TRBD2
J: TRBJ2-7
V: TRBV15
DNA: TGTGCCACCAGCAGGGGACTAGCGGAGCTATACGAGCAGTACTTC
CDR3: CATSRGLAELYEQYF

size: -
D: TRBD2
J: TRBJ2-1
V: TRBV5-1
DNA: TGCGCCAGCAGCCGGACTAGCTACAATGAGCAGTTCTTC
CDR3: CASSRTSYNEQFF

size: -
D: TRBD1
J: TRBJ2-7
V: TRBV5-1
DNA: TGCGCCAGCAGCAGGATAACAGGGGCTTCGAGCGAGCAGTACTTC
CDR3: CASSRITGASSEQYF

size: few
D: TRBD1
J: TRBJ2-7
V: TRBV5-4
DNA: TGTGCCAGCAGCTTTCAAGGGGGCGCGGACGAGCAGTACTTC
CDR3: CASSFQGGADEQYF

size: -
D: -
J: TRBJ1-1
V: TRBV2
DNA: TGTGCCAGCAGTGTGGATGGGGCGAGGAGAGGGAACACTGAAGCTTTCTTT
CDR3: CASSVDGARRGNTEAFF

size: -
D: -
J: TRBJ1-5
V: TRBV28
DNA: TGTGCCAGCACCACCCCCGGGTCCGTCCTTGTTGGCAATCAGCCCCAGCATTTT
CDR3: CASTTPGSVLVGNQPQHF

size: -
D: -
J: TRBJ1-2
V: TRBV4-3
DNA: TGCGCCAGCAGCCAAGATTCGGGAGGCTATGGCTACACCTTC
CDR3: CASSQDSGGYGYTF

size: -
D: TRBD1
J: TRBJ2-7
V: TRBV10-3
DNA: TGTGCCATCAGTAGCACCAGGGGGTCGGGCGAGCAGTACTTC
CDR3: CAISSTRGSGEQYF

size: -
D: -
J: TRBJ1-5
V: TRBV29-1
DNA: TGCAGCGTTGTGTGGGGAGGTAACAATCAGCCCCAGCATTTT
CDR3: CSVVWGGNNQPQHF

size: -
D: -
J: TRBJ2-6
V: TRBV10-3
DNA: TGTGCCATCATGGCAGGCGAACTTCCCTCTGGGGCCAACGTCCTGACTTTC
CDR3: CAIMAGELPSGANVLTF

size: -
D: TRBD2
J: TRBJ2-1
V: TRBV9
DNA: TGTGCCAGCAGCTCCGGGGGAGGGTTAAATGAGCAGTTCTTC
CDR3: CASSSGGGLNEQFF

size: few
D: -
J: TRBJ1-2
V: TRBV12-5
DNA: TGTGCTAGTGGGCGAGATAACTATGGCTACACCTTC
CDR3: CASGRDNYGYTF

size: -
D: TRBD1
J: TRBJ1-1
V: TRBV6-6
DNA: TGTGCCAGCAGTTACGCCGGGACAGGAGCTTTCTTT
CDR3: CASSYAGTGAFF